This entry lists 27 T cell receptor beta chains sequenced from one sample in a study of PD-1 blockade in classical Hodgkin lymphoma. Time point described: cycle 4 day 1 (C4D1), after five to seven weeks of nivolumab. Each of the patients experienced relapse following autologous stem cell transplantation, and their brentuximab vedotin exposure differed. Repertoires were generated with immunoSEQ multiplex PCR, while TCRdb's copy carries only in-frame clones and drops some. The sample records 90,000 to 110,000 clones, approximately 89% being singletons. The starting material was peripheral blood mononuclear cells (PBMCs), obtained before the fourth cycle of nivolumab. The receptors stem from a human donor with classical Hodgkin lymphoma.

This clone has only one observation. The V call is TRBV5-1, the J call TRBJ2-7; 12 bases match TRBD2. The CDR3 covers 15 residues. Germline assignment: CDR1 SGHRS and CDR2 YFSETQ. J was trimmed by 6 bases and V by 0 bases; bases with no gene match: 4. The CDR3 DNA reads TGCGCCAGCAGCTTGGTGACTAGCGGGAGTTCCGAGCAGTACTTC. It specifies CASSLVTSGSSEQYF.

The chain uses TRBV7-9 and TRBJ1-1; 8 positions match TRBD1. The CDR3 is 14 residues long. After removal of 5 bases from V and 2 bases from J, the junction contained 4 bases not matched to a gene. Germline CDR1 SEHNR, CDR2 FQNEAQ (reference sequence). In nucleotides, the CDR3 is TGTGCCAGCAGCCCGGGACAGGCTAACACTGAAGCTTTCTTT. This encodes CASSPGQANTEAFF.

The chain combines TRBV18 with TRBJ1-1, with D perhaps matching TRBD1 (6 bases). Trimming pared 2 bases from V and 3 bases from J, leaving 10 bases between. CDR3 length equals 14 residues. Per the germline V gene, CDR1 is KGHSH and CDR2 is LQKENI. CDR3 nucleotides: TGTGCCAGCTCACCAGGGACAATTGACACTGAAGCTTTCTTT. This translates into CASSPGTIDTEAFF.

The chain carries TRBV27 and TRBJ2-5; the D is unclear. This CDR3 region has 16 residues. The germline gives CDR1 MNHEY, CDR2 SMNVEV (reference sequence). Trimming took 2 bases from V and 4 from J, leaving 17 bases between them. This CDR3 is CASSLGKGLSLETQYF. CDR3 DNA sequence: TGTGCCAGCAGTTTAGGGAAAGGCTTGAGTTTAGAGACCCAGTACTTC.

The chain is built from TRBV7-6 and TRBJ1-1; unclear D gene. Germline V gives CDR1 SGHVS, CDR2 FNYEAQ. The V end was cut by 2 bases, the J end by 1 base, with 8 bases between. This CDR3 has 14 amino acids. CDR3 amino acids: CASSLMGQNTEAFF. CDR3 nucleotide sequence: TGTGCCAGCAGCTTAATGGGTCAGAACACTGAAGCTTTCTTT.

The rearrangement links TRBV6-5 to TRBJ2-1, with 7 positions matching TRBD2. V shed 6 bases, J shed 9 bases, and the junction held 2 bases outside the gene matches. Germline CDR1 and CDR2: MNHEY and SVGAGI. CDR3 length equals 11 residues. CDR3 nucleotide sequence: TGTGCCAGCAGGGTAGCGGGTGAGCAGTTCTTC. Protein sequence: CASRVAGEQFF.

The rearrangement links TRBV9 to TRBJ1-2; a weak D match, TRBD1 (6 bases). Per the germline V gene, CDR1 is SGDLS and CDR2 is YYNGEE. The CDR3 runs to 13 residues. V lost 4 bases to trimming and J lost 2 bases, with 9 bases between them. The CDR3 sequence: CASSFGQNYGYTF. In DNA form, the CDR3 reads TGTGCCAGCAGCTTCGGACAGAACTATGGCTACACCTTC.

In this sample, this clone turned up once. The rearrangement uses TRBV6-1 and TRBJ1-1; D remains ambiguous. CDR1 MNHNS and CDR2 SASEGT come from the germline V gene. This CDR3 comprises 13 residues. Trimming removed 0 bases at V and 1 base at J, with 3 bases between. The CDR3 DNA reads TGTGCCAGCAGTGAAGCTAGGAACACTGAAGCTTTCTTT. It translates to CASSEARNTEAFF.

The chain is built from TRBV25-1 and TRBJ2-1; D is undetermined. Trimming left V 7 bases short and J 7 bases short, with 8 bases between. This CDR3 region has 11 residues. The germline gives CDR1 MGHDK, CDR2 SYGVNS. The CDR3 sequence: CASTPGNEQFF. The CDR3 nucleotides are TGTGCCAGCACCCCCGGGAATGAGCAGTTCTTC.

For the CDR3, the DNA is TGTGCCAGCAGTGGGACTAGCGGGAGGCTAAGGGGGAATGAGCAGTTCTTC. It translates to CASSGTSGRLRGNEQFF. The rearrangement joins TRBV28 to TRBJ2-1, with 15 bases fitting TRBD2. The CDR3 consists of 17 residues. J was trimmed by 7 bases and V by 5 bases; bases with no gene match: 9. Germline values: CDR1 MDHEN, CDR2 SYDVKM.

About this clone itself: Other nucleotide sequences from this sample produce the same CDR3. The chain is built from TRBV7-9 and TRBJ2-5; 11 bases are a match to TRBD1. The CDR3 covers 15 residues. Trimming removed 4 bases from V and 4 bases from J; junction bases left unmatched: 5. Germline V gene data show CDR1 as SEHNR and CDR2 as FQNEAQ (reference sequence). The CDR3 nucleotides read TGTGCCAGCAGCTGGGGGACAGGGGGATTAGAGACCCAGTACTTC. It yields the protein CASSWGTGGLETQYF.

The chain joins TRBV5-5 to TRBJ2-3; D call uncertain. The CDR3 sequence is 13 residues long. From germline, CDR1 is SGHKS and CDR2 YYEKEE (reference sequence). V was shortened by 1 base and J by 2 bases, with 5 bases between the two germline ends. For the CDR3, the DNA is TGTGCCAGCAGCTTGAGGGCCACAGATACGCAGTATTTT. Its protein is CASSLRATDTQYF.

The V gene is TRBV7-9, the J gene TRBJ2-1, with a tentative D call TRBD2 (6 bases). The CDR3 covers 18 residues. Trimming removed 5 bases at V and 0 bases at J, with 20 bases between. Germline values: CDR1 SEHNR, CDR2 FQNEAQ (reference sequence). The chain's CDR3 is CASSPLVGGRSSYNEQFF. The CDR3 DNA reads TGTGCCAGCAGCCCCCTGGTTGGAGGGAGAAGCTCCTACAATGAGCAGTTCTTC. Variable domain in full (rest from reference TRBV7-9 and TRBJ2-1): DTGVSQNPRHKITKRGQNVTFRCDPISEHNRLYWYRQTLGQGPEFLTYFQNEAQLEKSRLLSDRFSAERPKGSFSTLEIQRTEQGDSAMYLCASSPLVGGRSSYNEQFFGPGTRLTVL.

This rearrangement joins TRBV15 to TRBJ2-7; D perhaps matches TRBD2 (5 bases). Per germline, CDR1 LNHNV and CDR2 YYDKDF (reference sequence). V was trimmed by 1 base and J by 0 bases, leaving 10 bases between them. CDR3 length equals 15 residues. The CDR3 spells CATSRVGLFSYEQYF. The CDR3 coding sequence is TGTGCCACCAGCAGAGTAGGACTTTTCTCCTACGAGCAGTACTTC.

This clone was recorded only once. The CDR3: CASREGLTDNYGYTF. The CDR3 coding sequence is TGTGCCAGCAGGGAAGGTTTGACCGATAACTATGGCTACACCTTC. The chain links TRBV27 to TRBJ1-2; D is undetermined. The CDR3 extends over 15 amino acids. V lost 6 bases and J 1 base, leaving 15 bases between the germline ends. CDR1 and CDR2 (germline): MNHEY, SMNVEV (reference sequence).

This clone was seen just once. The chain recombines TRBV27 with TRBJ2-5; 9 bases agree with TRBD1. This CDR3 has 15 residues. V shed 6 bases, J shed 4 bases, and the junction held 9 bases outside the gene matches. Germline V gene sequence: CDR1 MNHEY, CDR2 SMNVEV (reference sequence). The CDR3 DNA is TGTGCCAGCAGATTGGACAGGGGTGGAGCAGAGACCCAGTACTTC. Residues: CASRLDRGGAETQYF.

The V gene is TRBV27, the J gene TRBJ2-7; 13 bases are shared with TRBD2. The CDR3 consists of 15 residues. V dropped 4 bases and J dropped 3; count of bases not matched to a gene: 3. CDR1 and CDR2 from the germline V gene are MNHEY and SMNVEV (reference sequence). DNA of the CDR3: TGTGCCAGCAGTTCGGGACTAGCGGGAAGCTACGAGCAGTACTTC. Protein product: CASSSGLAGSYEQYF.

The CDR3 DNA reads TGTGCCAGCAGTTTGGGACTAGCGGGAGGGCGTGAGCAGTTCTTC. Translation: CASSLGLAGGREQFF. The V gene is TRBV28, the J gene TRBJ2-1; 16 nucleotides align to TRBD2. The CDR3 covers 15 residues. Germline V gene lookup returns CDR1 MDHEN and CDR2 SYDVKM. V dropped 3 bases and J dropped 9; count of bases not matched to a gene: 2.

The chain links TRBV7-2 to TRBJ2-3; a possible D gene is TRBD1 (5 bases). In germline, CDR1 is SGHTA, CDR2 FQGNSA. V dropped 5 bases and J dropped 4 bases, with 10 bases sitting between them. The CDR3 is made up of 13 amino acids. The CDR3 coding sequence is TGTGCCAGCAGCGGACAAAGTGCAGATACGCAGTATTTT. Its protein is CASSGQSADTQYF. The full variable domain, completed using reference TRBV7-2 and TRBJ2-3, is GAGVSQSPSNKVTEKGKDVELRCDPISGHTALYWYRQSLGQGLEFLIYFQGNSAPDKSGLPSDRFSAERTGGSVSTLTIQRTQQEDSAVYLCASSGQSADTQYFGPGTRLTVL.

This clone was detected only a few times. V gene TRBV4-3 combines with J gene TRBJ1-1; 8 bases line up with TRBD1. Unmatched junction bases numbered 8, after V lost 0 bases and J lost 5 bases. The V gene's germline CDR1 is LGHNA and CDR2 YSLEER. The CDR3 runs to 16 residues. For the CDR3, the DNA is TGCGCCAGCAGCCAAGACCTCGGACAGGGATGGACTGAAGCTTTCTTT. As protein: CASSQDLGQGWTEAFF.

In regard to this clone: Other DNA sequences in this sample translate to the same CDR3. The chain employs TRBV29-1 and TRBJ1-1; D is unresolved. The length of the CDR3 is 10 residues. V was pared by 6 bases and J by 7 bases, with 9 bases between. Per the germline V gene, CDR1 is SQVTM and CDR2 is ANQGSEA. CDR3 DNA sequence: TGCAGCGTGGCGGACGGTGAAGCTTTCTTT. Its protein is CSVADGEAFF.

The chain employs TRBV2 and TRBJ1-1, with D possibly being TRBD1 (6 bases). Germline V gene data show CDR1 as SNHLY and CDR2 as FYNNEI. The CDR3 runs to 15 residues. The V end lost 3 bases, the J end lost 1 base, and 12 bases lay between the germline ends. CDR3 sequence reads: CASSELGGRNTEAFF. CDR3 coding DNA: TGTGCCAGCAGTGAGCTAGGGGGTAGGAACACTGAAGCTTTCTTT.

This chain connects TRBV27 to TRBJ1-5; 7 bases are shared with TRBD1. CDR1 and CDR2 from the germline V gene are MNHEY and SMNVEV (reference sequence). This CDR3 is built from 15 residues. V lost 6 bases, J lost 7 bases, and 12 bases stayed unmatched. The CDR3, as DNA: TGTGCCAGCAGGGTCCGGGACAGCCCCTCGCAGCCCCAGCATTTT. It encodes CASRVRDSPSQPQHF.

DNA for the CDR3: TGTGCCAGCAGCTTGTACGAGCAGTTCTTC. Translated, it gives CASSLYEQFF. The J gene is TRBJ2-1, the V gene TRBV7-9; D gene unclear. The V gene lost 3 bases and the J gene lost 10 bases, with 4 bases spanning the gap. Germline V CDR1 and CDR2: SEHNR, FQNEAQ (reference sequence). This CDR3 region has 10 residues.

The J gene is TRBJ1-3, the V gene TRBV19; 7 nucleotides line up with TRBD1. After removal of 6 bases from V and 4 bases from J, the junction contained 6 bases not matched to a gene. CDR3 length: 14 residues. Looked up from germline, CDR1 is LNHDA and CDR2 is SQIVND (reference sequence). The CDR3: CASSAGTAGNTIYF. The CDR3 bases are TGTGCCAGTAGCGCAGGGACAGCAGGAAACACCATATATTTT.

The DNA of the CDR3 is TGTGCCAGCAGTTTAGGCCGGGGGACAGGGGGTCACTACGAGCAGTACTTC. It translates to CASSLGRGTGGHYEQYF. The gene calls are TRBV27 and TRBJ2-7; TRBD1 aligns across 11 bases. The CDR3 extends over 17 amino acids. V shed 2 bases, J shed 3 bases, and the junction held 9 bases outside the gene matches. Germline assignment: CDR1 MNHEY and CDR2 SMNVEV (reference sequence).

This chain links TRBV6-6 with TRBJ2-1; maybe TRBD1 (5 bases). V was pared by 0 bases and J by 8 bases, with 17 bases between. Germline V gene data show CDR1 as MNHNY and CDR2 as SVGAGI (reference sequence). The CDR3 runs to 16 residues. The CDR3 region is CASSYSVRRQIHEQFF. The CDR3 DNA follows: TGTGCCAGCAGTTACTCGGTCCGGAGACAGATACATGAGCAGTTCTTC.